The 3 T cell receptor beta chains listed next were all sequenced from one sample in a study of blood T cells in healthy people across ages. Through a sample-barcoded 5' primer and a J-beta primer mix, a second PCR was run for 7 to 11 cycles. TCRdb fed the 5' RACE reads into MiXCR, producing one record per CDR3 protein. The sample yields hundreds of thousands of distinct CDR3 sequences, around 43% seen once. Sequenced sample: blood. All receptors derive from a man at least 80 years old in good health.

This clonotype was observed a few times. The V gene is TRBV20-1, the J gene TRBJ2-3; D perhaps matches TRBD2 (6 bases). CDR1 and CDR2 from the germline V gene are DFQATT and SNEGSKA (reference sequence). This CDR3 comprises 15 residues. V was cut by 6 bases and J by 4 bases, with 20 bases left in between. The CDR3 region has the DNA TGCAGTGCCCCCCGAGGAGGGCAGGGCGCAGATACGCAGTATTTT. This sequence encodes CSAPRGGQGADTQYF.

Note on this clonotype: A much larger clone differs by one base, so this may be a read error. V and J are TRBV14 and TRBJ2-7, with TRBD2 matching 7 bases. CDR3 length: 14 amino acids. From germline, CDR1 is SGHDN and CDR2 FVKESK. CDR3 sequence reads: CAGSPSGGVHEQYF. The CDR3 DNA follows: TGTGCCGGCAGCCCCTCGGGAGGAGTCCATGAGCAGTACTTC.

This clonotype was counted only a few times. V gene TRBV6-1 combines with J gene TRBJ2-5; 12 bases line up with TRBD2. Germline CDR1 and CDR2: MNHNS and SASEGT. CDR3 length equals 18 residues. V was pared by 5 bases and J by 2 bases, with 12 bases of the junction left unmatched. CDR3 in amino acids: CASSTAVGLAGGQETQYF. CDR3 sequence (DNA): TGTGCCAGCAGTACCGCTGTAGGGCTAGCGGGAGGGCAAGAGACCCAGTACTTC.